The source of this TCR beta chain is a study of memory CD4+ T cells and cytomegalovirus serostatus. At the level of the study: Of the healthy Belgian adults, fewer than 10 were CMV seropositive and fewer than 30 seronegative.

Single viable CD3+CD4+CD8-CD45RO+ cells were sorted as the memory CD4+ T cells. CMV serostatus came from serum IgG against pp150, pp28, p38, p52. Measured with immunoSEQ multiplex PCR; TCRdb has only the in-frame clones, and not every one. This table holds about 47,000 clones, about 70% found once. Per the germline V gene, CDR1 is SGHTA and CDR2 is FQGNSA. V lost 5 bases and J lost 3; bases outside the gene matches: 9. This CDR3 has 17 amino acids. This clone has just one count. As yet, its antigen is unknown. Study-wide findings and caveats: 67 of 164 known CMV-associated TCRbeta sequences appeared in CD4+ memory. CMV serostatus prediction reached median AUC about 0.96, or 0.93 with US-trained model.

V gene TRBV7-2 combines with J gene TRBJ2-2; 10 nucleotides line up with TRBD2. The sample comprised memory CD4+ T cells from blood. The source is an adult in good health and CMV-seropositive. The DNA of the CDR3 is TGTGCCAGCAGCACCCGAAGCGGGGGGGAGTACACCGGGGAGCTGTTTTTT. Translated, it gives CASSTRSGGEYTGELFF.